This passage covers 14 T cell receptor beta chains from one sample sequenced in a study of shared clonotypes between healthy human individuals. The data were produced by immunoSEQ multiplex PCR, yet TCRdb's version contains in-frame clones alone and is incomplete. The sample includes approximately 1,000,000 clones, about 80% of them seen just once. The specimen was memory CD4+ T cells from PBMCs. Sample subset: CD45RA-negative fraction. Receptors were obtained from a young man in good health. Some clones in this sample may be carry-over from other donors' samples.

In this sample, this clone turned up once. The chain recombines TRBV7-2 with TRBJ1-5, with D uncertain. In germline, CDR1 is SGHTA, CDR2 FQGNSA. The V end lost 2 bases, the J end lost 2 bases, and 10 bases lay between the germline ends. The CDR3 length is 15 residues. This CDR3 reads CASSLMWGGNQPQHF. The CDR3 bases are TGTGCCAGCAGCTTAATGTGGGGAGGCAATCAGCCCCAGCATTTT.

The rearrangement joins TRBV5-6 to TRBJ2-6; TRBD1 agrees at 8 bases. The CDR3 has 17 amino acids. Trimming cost V 5 bases and J 0 bases; bases outside gene matches: 7. Germline CDR1 and CDR2: SGHDT and YYEEEE. The CDR3 here is CASSFRTGISGANVLTF. For the CDR3, the DNA is TGTGCCAGCAGTTTCCGGACAGGGATCTCTGGGGCCAACGTCCTGACTTTC.

This clone was recorded only once. V gene TRBV29-1 combines with J gene TRBJ1-2; D call uncertain. Germline V gene lookup returns CDR1 SQVTM and CDR2 ANQGSEA. This CDR3 contains 11 residues. V was clipped by 1 base and J by 6 bases, with 6 bases between them. This chain's CDR3 is CSVEGTDGYTF. CDR3 DNA sequence: TGCAGCGTTGAAGGGACTGATGGCTACACCTTC.

This rearrangement joins TRBV4-1 to TRBJ2-7, with TRBD2 identical over 7 bases. The V segment lost 6 bases and the J segment 3 bases; nucleotides outside the gene matches: 20. The CDR3 spans 18 residues. Germline lookup yields CDR1 MGHRA and CDR2 YSYEKL. The chain's CDR3 is CASRVDLDGGGPFYEQYF. The CDR3 DNA reads TGCGCCAGCAGAGTCGATTTGGATGGGGGAGGGCCATTCTACGAGCAGTACTTC.

The chain employs TRBV7-3 and TRBJ2-5; 10 positions agree with TRBD2. CDR1 is SGHTA, CDR2 FQGTGA, per germline. With 3 bases clipped from V and 0 bases from J, the junction kept 1 base outside the gene matches. The CDR3 extends over 15 amino acids. This CDR3 is CASSFSGRNQETQYF. DNA of the CDR3: TGTGCCAGCAGCTTTAGCGGGAGGAACCAAGAGACCCAGTACTTC.

The rearrangement uses TRBV11-2 and TRBJ1-5, with a tentative D call TRBD1 (6 bases). V lost 4 bases to trimming and J lost 4 bases, with 8 bases between them. The length of the CDR3 is 13 residues. The germline CDR1 and CDR2 sequences are SGHAT and FQNNGV. CDR3 residues: CASSSDRNQPQHF. The CDR3 DNA reads TGTGCCAGCAGCTCGGACAGAAATCAGCCCCAGCATTTT.

The chain recombines TRBV28 with TRBJ2-2; D not certain. Germline assignment: CDR1 MDHEN and CDR2 SYDVKM. Trimming cost V 4 bases and J 4 bases, with 13 bases left between them. This CDR3 region has 15 residues. CDR3 sequence: CASSSTSRGTGELFF. The CDR3, as DNA: TGTGCCAGCAGTTCTACATCCCGCGGCACCGGGGAGCTGTTTTTT.

CDR3 protein: CASSLGPREHEQYF. The DNA for the CDR3 is TGTGCCAGCAGCTTAGGGCCCCGGGAGCACGAGCAGTACTTC. V usage is TRBV7-8 and J usage is TRBJ2-7; tentatively, D is TRBD2 (6 bases). CDR1 and CDR2 (germline): SGHVS, FQNEAQ. This CDR3 comprises 14 residues. With 1 base removed from V and 5 bases from J, the gap between germline ends came to 12 bases.

V gene TRBV5-1 combines with J gene TRBJ1-2; 10 bases match TRBD1. Germline trimming cut 0 bases from V and 5 bases from J; bases unmatched to any gene: 4. Germline CDR1 reads SGHRS; CDR2 reads YFSETQ. The CDR3 runs 15 residues. For the CDR3, the DNA is TGCGCCAGCAGCTTGGTCCCGGGACAGGGGTATGGCTACACCTTC. This codes for CASSLVPGQGYGYTF.

This CDR3 is CASRLRGLRSGRSYNEQFF. CDR3 coding DNA: TGTGCCAGCAGACTAAGGGGATTAAGAAGCGGGCGCTCCTACAATGAGCAGTTCTTC. The gene calls are TRBV28 and TRBJ2-1; D might be TRBD2 (6 bases). Germline V gene lookup returns CDR1 MDHEN and CDR2 SYDVKM. V was trimmed by 6 bases and J by 0 bases, leaving 24 bases between them. The CDR3 is 19 residues long.

V is TRBV5-1 and J is TRBJ1-2, with 7 positions matching TRBD1. V lost 0 bases and J lost 7; bases outside the gene matches: 9. Germline V gives CDR1 SGHRS, CDR2 YFSETQ. CDR3 length: 15 amino acids. The CDR3 is CASSLGTGHYGGYTF. CDR3 bases: TGCGCCAGCAGCTTGGGGACAGGCCACTATGGTGGCTACACCTTC.

The sample holds a few counts of this clone. The V call is TRBV29-1, the J call TRBJ1-1, with 7 bases fitting TRBD1. The germline gives CDR1 SQVTM, CDR2 ANQGSEA. The CDR3 is made up of 14 amino acids. V was pared by 5 bases and J by 3 bases, with 9 bases of the junction left unmatched. CDR3 DNA: TGCAGCGTTAAACAGGGACAGCGCCACACTGAAGCTTTCTTT. It is translated as CSVKQGQRHTEAFF.

The chain employs TRBV4-2 and TRBJ2-2, with no clear D. V dropped 6 bases and J dropped 0 bases, with 8 bases sitting between them. The CDR3 sequence is 14 residues long. Germline lookup yields CDR1 LGHNA and CDR2 YNFKEQ. The CDR3 bases are TGTGCCAGCAGGGAGACGGCGAACACCGGGGAGCTGTTTTTT. Its protein product is CASRETANTGELFF.

The chain recombines TRBV10-3 with TRBJ2-7; D may be TRBD2 (5 bases). CDR3 size: 12 residues. The ends were cut back, 8 bases at V and 2 bases at J, with 10 bases in the middle. CDR1 is ENHRY and CDR2 is SYGVKD in the germline V gene. CDR3 region: CAISAETYEQYF. Here the CDR3 DNA reads TGTGCCATCTCAGCGGAGACCTACGAGCAGTACTTC.